This T cell receptor (beta chain) is drawn from a study of CD8 T cells in ankylosing spondylitis. A single record per CDR3 protein comes from TCRdb applying MiXCR to the 5' RACE reads. The sample includes about 240,000 distinct CDR3 sequences, around 10% of them seen just once. CDR1 is MDHEN, CDR2 SYDVKM, per germline. V lost 2 bases and J lost 7; bases outside the gene matches: 5. The CDR3 runs to 14 residues. The V and J genes are TRBV28 and TRBJ1-5; 7 bases are a match to TRBD1. Sequencing was carried out using blood, either unsorted or a sorted T cell fraction (not recorded which). The receptor was derived from a male donor with ankylosing spondylitis or in good health (not recorded which). DNA for the CDR3: TGTGCCAGCAGTTTAAGGGCAGGGGGACAGCCCCAGCATTTT. Its protein product is CASSLRAGGQPQHF.